This T cell receptor (beta chain) was sequenced in a study of T cell responses to AZD1222 COVID-19 vaccine. To note about this clone: What it binds is not known.

The CDR3 has 13 residues. With 5 bases removed from V and 7 bases from J, the gap between germline ends came to 13 bases. CDR1 is SGHRS, CDR2 YFSETQ, per germline. Using immunoSEQ multiplex PCR, the repertoire was profiled, and TCRdb retains in-frame clones only, with some absent. This table holds about 190,000 clones, 90% to 95% found once. Findings of the study overall: Once two AZD1222 doses were given, Spike-specific TCR breadth and depth went up.

This receptor was taken from an adult in good health. The sample in question was peripheral blood, obtained on day 0 of AZD1222 vaccination. The V call is TRBV5-1, the J call TRBJ2-1, with D unclear. CDR3 DNA sequence: TGCGCCAGCAGACCCATAGTTGAGAATGAGCAGTTCTTC. Its protein is CASRPIVENEQFF.